This entry lists 23 T cell receptor beta chains sequenced from one sample in a study of blood T cell repertoires in COVID-19. Repertoires were generated with immunoSEQ multiplex PCR, while TCRdb's copy carries only in-frame clones and drops some. The sample records 65,000 to 95,000 clones, around 84% being singletons. Sequenced material: peripheral blood. These receptors all come from a woman aged 45-65 years with acute or convalescent COVID-19.

The CDR3 loop reads CASSQGGGRTDTQYF. Written as DNA, the CDR3 is TGCGCCAGCAGCCAAGGGGGGGGGCGCACAGATACGCAGTATTTT. The chain has TRBV4-3 and TRBJ2-3, with D maybe TRBD2 (7 bases). CDR1 and CDR2 (germline): LGHNA, YSLEER. V lost 1 base, J lost 1 base, and 9 bases lay in between. The CDR3 extends over 15 amino acids.

The V call is TRBV28, the J call TRBJ2-7, with a tentative D call TRBD2 (5 bases). Germline V lookup: CDR1 MDHEN, CDR2 SYDVKM. CDR3 length: 15 amino acids. Trimming left V 8 bases short and J 0 bases short, with 17 bases between. CDR3 loop: CASGSTDYLSYEQYF. CDR3 sequence (DNA): TGTGCCAGCGGAAGCACAGACTACCTCTCCTACGAGCAGTACTTC.

The J gene is TRBJ1-3, the V gene TRBV19, with D perhaps matching TRBD1 (6 bases). The CDR3 has 14 amino acids. Germline values: CDR1 LNHDA, CDR2 SQIVND (reference sequence). The ends were cut back, 10 bases at V and 1 base at J, with 14 bases in the middle. CDR3 loop: CATQGRGSGNTIYF. The CDR3 DNA follows: TGTGCCACCCAAGGCAGGGGATCTGGAAACACCATATATTTT.

The J gene is TRBJ2-7, the V gene TRBV25-1; D is unclear. This CDR3 comprises 13 residues. V lost 2 bases and J 5 bases, leaving 10 bases between the germline ends. Germline-derived CDR1 and CDR2 are MGHDK and SYGVNS. In nucleotides, the CDR3 is TGTGCCAGCAGTGAAATGGGCCGGAACGAGCAGTACTTC. As protein: CASSEMGRNEQYF.

This chain connects TRBV6-5 to TRBJ1-5; D possibly corresponds to TRBD1 (6 bases). The CDR3 sequence is 15 residues long. The germline V and J ends were trimmed by 5 bases and 8 bases, with 19 bases remaining between them. CDR1 and CDR2 (germline): MNHEY, SVGAGI. The CDR3 loop reads CASSPQRGAGEPQHF. The CDR3 DNA reads TGTGCCAGCAGTCCCCAAAGGGGGGCGGGGGAGCCCCAGCATTTT.

The CDR3 sequence: CASSSPLAGNEQFF. Here the CDR3 DNA reads TGTGCCAGCAGCTCGCCATTAGCGGGAAATGAGCAGTTCTTC. The rearrangement joins TRBV7-3 to TRBJ2-1; 8 bases are shared with TRBD2. There are 14 residues in the CDR3. Germline-derived CDR1 and CDR2 are SGHTA and FQGTGA. The V and J ends lost 4 bases and 7 bases, in that order; junction bases with no gene match: 6.

V and J are TRBV7-3 and TRBJ1-1; perhaps TRBD1 as D (5 bases). Trimming took off 5 bases at V and 4 bases at J, with 11 bases between the two ends. This CDR3 contains 13 residues. CDR1 is SGHTA and CDR2 is FQGTGA in the germline V gene. CDR3: CASSPSGGTEAFF. CDR3 in DNA: TGTGCCAGCAGCCCCTCGGGGGGCACTGAAGCTTTCTTT.

The J gene is TRBJ1-2, the V gene TRBV29-1; D is ambiguous. The CDR3 loop spans 11 amino acids. The germline CDR1 and CDR2 sequences are SQVTM and ANQGSEA. Trimming cost V 6 bases and J 4 bases, with 9 bases left between them. The DNA for the CDR3 is TGCAGCGTCTCCTTCAGCTATGGCTACACCTTC. Translating it yields CSVSFSYGYTF.

This sequence joins TRBV13 and TRBJ1-2; no firm D call. This CDR3 spans 13 amino acids. Germline CDR1 and CDR2: PRHDT and FYEKMQ (reference sequence). V shed 2 bases and J shed 4 bases, with 8 bases lying between them. DNA of the CDR3: TGTGCCAGCAGCTTACGGGTTGGCTATGGCTACACCTTC. It translates to CASSLRVGYGYTF.

This chain uses TRBV19 with TRBJ1-5; the D is unclear. This CDR3 has 14 amino acids. Germline V lookup: CDR1 LNHDA, CDR2 SQIVND (reference sequence). V was trimmed by 10 bases and J by 2 bases, leaving 15 bases between them. CDR3 coding DNA: TGTGCCACCAGTGTCGGGTTAGGCAATCAGCCCCAGCATTTT. It yields the protein CATSVGLGNQPQHF.

The chain has TRBV15 and TRBJ2-1, with D possibly TRBD2 on 5 matching bases. Trimming took 1 base from V and 2 from J, leaving 15 bases between them. The germline gives CDR1 LNHNV, CDR2 YYDKDF (reference sequence). This CDR3 region has 17 residues. CDR3 sequence: CATSRGSPRGPYNEQFF. In DNA form, the CDR3 reads TGTGCCACCAGCAGAGGTTCTCCTAGAGGGCCCTACAATGAGCAGTTCTTC.

This clone was detected once. The chain has TRBV4-3 and TRBJ2-3, with D maybe TRBD2 (6 bases). This CDR3 spans 14 amino acids. Trimming cost V 1 base and J 6 bases, with 11 bases left between them. Germline loops: CDR1 LGHNA, CDR2 YSLEER. The DNA of the CDR3 is TGCGCCAGCAGCCAAGGGGACTCCCGGGATACGCAGTATTTT. Its translation is CASSQGDSRDTQYF.

The CDR3 nucleotides are TGCGCCAGCAGCTTGTGGGGCACGAACACTGAAGCTTTCTTT. The encoded protein is CASSLWGTNTEAFF. V gene TRBV5-1 combines with J gene TRBJ1-1; TRBD1 is a possible D gene (5 bases). The CDR3 is 14 amino acids. CDR1 is SGHRS, CDR2 YFSETQ, per germline. V shed 1 base and J shed 1 base, with 8 bases lying between them.

Written as DNA, the CDR3 is TGTGCCAGCAGCCCCTCGGGACAGTCCAATAGCAATCAGCCCCAGCATTTT. Its protein product is CASSPSGQSNSNQPQHF. J is TRBJ1-5 and V is TRBV7-2; 7 bases map to TRBD1. CDR3 length equals 17 residues. Germline V CDR1 and CDR2: SGHTA, FQGNSA. The J segment lost 0 bases and the V segment lost 5 bases, leaving 10 bases of the junction unmatched. Variable domain in full (rest from reference TRBV7-2 and TRBJ1-5): GAGVSQSPSNKVTEKGKDVELRCDPISGHTALYWYRQSLGQGLEFLIYFQGNSAPDKSGLPSDRFSAERTGGSVSTLTIQRTQQEDSAVYLCASSPSGQSNSNQPQHFGDGTRLSIL.

This chain connects TRBV7-9 to TRBJ1-2; D remains ambiguous. The CDR3 has 11 amino acids. Germline CDR1 is SEHNR and CDR2 is FQNEAQ (reference sequence). V gave up 5 bases and J gave up 12 bases, with 13 bases separating them. The CDR3 sequence: CASSAGPRDTF. CDR3 coding DNA: TGTGCCAGCAGCGCTGGACCGAGGGACACCTTC.

This clone was picked up one time. The CDR3 sequence: CASSPPSAPGTQYF. CDR3 nucleotide sequence: TGTGCCAGCTCACCGCCTAGCGCCCCGGGTACGCAGTATTTT. The chain combines TRBV18 with TRBJ2-3, with TRBD2 as a possible D gene (6 bases). This CDR3 contains 14 residues. Germline lookup yields CDR1 KGHSH and CDR2 LQKENI. V dropped 3 bases and J dropped 8 bases, with 15 bases sitting between them.

The chain links TRBV4-3 to TRBJ1-3; D perhaps matches TRBD1 (6 bases). Looked up from germline, CDR1 is LGHNA and CDR2 is YSLEER. This CDR3 spans 15 amino acids. Trimming stripped 4 bases from V and 7 bases from J, with 17 bases between. CDR3 coding DNA: TGCGCCAGCAGCCTCACCACTCTCACAGGGAACACCATATATTTT. Its translation is CASSLTTLTGNTIYF.

The chain is built from TRBV27 and TRBJ2-2; a possible D gene is TRBD1 (5 bases). Looked up from germline, CDR1 is MNHEY and CDR2 is SMNVEV (reference sequence). Trimming pared 4 bases from V and 4 bases from J, leaving 13 bases between. The CDR3 sequence is 15 residues long. Here the CDR3 reads CASSYSWTSTGELFF. For the CDR3, the DNA is TGTGCCAGCAGTTATTCGTGGACATCCACCGGGGAGCTGTTTTTT.

The chain is built from TRBV9 and TRBJ2-7; 10 bases line up with TRBD1. The V gene's germline CDR1 is SGDLS and CDR2 YYNGEE. The CDR3 covers 15 residues. Trimming removed 0 bases from V and 1 base from J; junction bases left unmatched: 1. The CDR3 coding sequence is TGTGCCAGCAGCGTAGGGGACAGGGGTTCCTACGAGCAGTACTTC. This translates into CASSVGDRGSYEQYF. The variable domain in full, with the rest retrieved from reference TRBV9 and TRBJ2-7, is DSGVTQTPKHLITATGQRVTLRCSPRSGDLSVYWYQQSLDQGLQFLIQYYNGEERAKGNILERFSAQQFPDLHSELNLSSLELGDSALYFCASSVGDRGSYEQYFGPGTRLTVT.

This chain uses TRBV9 with TRBJ2-4; D possibly corresponds to TRBD1 (6 bases). This CDR3 has 14 residues. Trimming pared 5 bases from V and 6 bases from J, leaving 15 bases between. The germline V gene encodes CDR1 SGDLS and CDR2 YYNGEE. CDR3 in amino acids: CASSPTTGTNIQYF. CDR3 in DNA: TGTGCCAGCAGTCCAACGACAGGAACAAACATTCAGTACTTC.

This clone was observed once. The chain combines TRBV5-4 with TRBJ2-2; 8 bases line up with TRBD1. J lost 4 bases, V lost 4 bases, and 6 bases had no gene match. The length of the CDR3 is 15 residues. Per the germline V gene, CDR1 is SGHNT and CDR2 is YYREEE (reference sequence). This chain's CDR3 is CASSADRVTTGELFF. CDR3 nucleotide sequence: TGTGCCAGCAGCGCGGACAGGGTGACCACCGGGGAGCTGTTTTTT.

This clone was seen more than once but under ten times. V is TRBV7-9 and J is TRBJ1-2; D is uncertain. Trimming removed 1 base at V and 8 bases at J, with 14 bases between. Germline V gene lookup returns CDR1 SEHNR and CDR2 FQNEAQ (reference sequence). This CDR3 is 14 amino acids long. The CDR3 loop is CASSLVPVSKGYTF. Written as DNA, the CDR3 is TGTGCCAGCAGCTTAGTCCCGGTTTCGAAGGGCTACACCTTC.

The CDR3 DNA follows: TGTGCCAGCAGCTTAGGGATAGCGGGAGGCCGGAACAATGAGCAGTTCTTC. It encodes CASSLGIAGGRNNEQFF. V gene TRBV11-2 combines with J gene TRBJ2-1, with TRBD2 identical over 10 bases. Germline trimming cut 1 base from V and 5 bases from J; bases unmatched to any gene: 8. The CDR3 is 17 residues long. Germline CDR1 is SGHAT and CDR2 is FQNNGV.